The T cell receptor beta chain described here comes from a study of shared clonotypes between healthy human individuals. Study-level findings and limits: Clonotypes not shared had lower generation probabilities than those common to all four donors. Blood alone was sampled, and tissue repertoires likely differ. Among the subsets, naive ones generally showed larger estimated richness than memory ones.

Profiled with immunoSEQ multiplex PCR; TCRdb holds only in-frame clones, not every one. The repertoire consists of 2 million or so clones, with over 85% occurring once and the leading ten covering 0.13%. Each sample came from a Caucasian adult donor living in Nashville, Tennessee. This CDR3 spans 17 amino acids. Germline V gene data show CDR1 as SSHAT and CDR2 as FNYEAQ (reference sequence). In regard to this clone: Its antigen is unidentified. An end of the junction differs from the germline gene, which may be a read error.

Sequenced material: naive CD4+ T cells sorted from blood. Subset given: CD45RA+ positively selected. The clonotype originates from a man aged 18 to 29 in good health. This sequence joins TRBV7-7 and TRBJ2-2; D not certain. CDR3 in DNA: TGTGCTAGCAGCTTAGCCAGAACCGTATCTAACACCGGGGAGCTGTTTTTT. Amino acid sequence: CASSLARTVSNTGELFF.